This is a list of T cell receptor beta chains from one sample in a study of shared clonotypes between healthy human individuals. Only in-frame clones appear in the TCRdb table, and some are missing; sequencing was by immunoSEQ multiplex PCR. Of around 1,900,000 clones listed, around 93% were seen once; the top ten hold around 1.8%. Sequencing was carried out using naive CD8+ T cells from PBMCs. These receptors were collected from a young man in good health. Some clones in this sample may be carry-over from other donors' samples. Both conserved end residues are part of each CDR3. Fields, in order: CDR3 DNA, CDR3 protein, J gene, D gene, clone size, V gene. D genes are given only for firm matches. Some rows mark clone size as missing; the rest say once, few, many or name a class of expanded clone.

TGTGCCAGTAGGACGGGAGGTTCCGAGCAGTACTTC CASRTGGSEQYF TRBJ2-7 TRBD2 - TRBV19
TGCGCCAGCAGCCAAGACACAGGGGCTACCTACGAGCAGTACTTC CASSQDTGATYEQYF TRBJ2-7 TRBD1 once TRBV4-1
TGCGCCAGCAGCCCGCAGGGGGCCTACGAGCAGTACTTC CASSPQGAYEQYF TRBJ2-7 TRBD1 once TRBV10-1
TGTGCCAGCAGCCTCGGACAGGTGAACACTGAAGCTTTCTTT CASSLGQVNTEAFF TRBJ1-1 TRBD1 - TRBV5-6
TGTGCCAGCAGCGGAGGGATCTTAATTCCAGATACGCAGTATTTT CASSGGILIPDTQYF TRBJ2-3 - once TRBV9
TGTGCCAGCAGCCCATGGGGAGTCTCCTACAATGAGCAGTTCTTC CASSPWGVSYNEQFF TRBJ2-1 - - TRBV28
TGTGCCAGCAGGGGGAGCCTCGGGAGAGCGGGAGGGCCGTCCCCCTACGAGCAGTACTTC CASRGSLGRAGGPSPYEQYF TRBJ2-7 TRBD2 - TRBV27
TGTGCCAGCAGTTTGCTCGTCCCCTCTGGAAACACCATATATTTT CASSLLVPSGNTIYF TRBJ1-3 - - TRBV27
TGTGCCAGCACCCAGGGGGCAACCTACGAGCAGTACTTC CASTQGATYEQYF TRBJ2-7 TRBD1 - TRBV5-6
TGTGCCAGCAGTTTATCTGGGACAGGGGGGAACGAGCAGTACTTC CASSLSGTGGNEQYF TRBJ2-7 TRBD1 - TRBV27
TGTGCCAGCAGCTCAAAGAAACCTCAAGAGACCCAGTACTTC CASSSKKPQETQYF TRBJ2-5 - once TRBV5-4
TGTGCCAGCAGCCCAAAGGACAGGGTGAGGGAGACCCAGTACTTC CASSPKDRVRETQYF TRBJ2-5 TRBD1 - TRBV7-9
TGCGCCAGCAGCTTGGGGCCCGAGCAGTTCTTC CASSLGPEQFF TRBJ2-1 - - TRBV5-1
TGTGCCAGCAGTGAAAGACAGGGGGCAGTCAATCAGCCCCAGCATTTT CASSERQGAVNQPQHF TRBJ1-5 TRBD1 - TRBV6-1